Each of the 26 T cell receptor beta chains below was sequenced from the same sample in a study of cytomegalovirus exposure and HLA in healthy donors. The PCR was carried out with 60 Vbeta primers and 13 Jbeta primers. Generated by immunoSEQ multiplex PCR, the TCRdb table keeps only in-frame clones and is missing some. The data show 85,000 to 95,000 clones, with about 80% seen just once and roughly 5.4% held by the top ten. The specimen was PBMCs. All receptors derive from a young man in good health and CMV-seropositive.

The chain has TRBV4-2 and TRBJ1-1; D may be TRBD1 (6 bases). V was clipped by 5 bases and J by 0 bases, with 10 bases between them. The CDR3 spans 14 residues. From germline, CDR1 is LGHNA and CDR2 YNFKEQ. The CDR3: CASSMPGVNTEAFF. In nucleotides, the CDR3 is TGTGCCAGCAGCATGCCAGGGGTGAACACTGAAGCTTTCTTT.

The sample holds a few counts of this clone. The CDR3 DNA is TGTGCCAGCAGCCGCGGGGTTTCTGGAAACACCATATATTTT. This sequence encodes CASSRGVSGNTIYF. V is TRBV7-2 and J is TRBJ1-3, with D unclear. Germline assignment: CDR1 SGHTA and CDR2 FQGNSA. Trimming cost V 5 bases and J 1 base, with 9 bases left between them. The CDR3 sequence is 14 residues long. The variable domain in full, with the rest retrieved from reference TRBV7-2 and TRBJ1-3, is GAGVSQSPSNKVTEKGKDVELRCDPISGHTALYWYRQSLGQGLEFLIYFQGNSAPDKSGLPSDRFSAERTGGSVSTLTIQRTQQEDSAVYLCASSRGVSGNTIYFGEGSWLTVV.

This clone was recorded once. The chain is built from TRBV29-1 and TRBJ2-1; 10 bases are shared with TRBD1. Trimming took 4 bases from V and 6 from J; bases not matched to a gene: 9. Germline values: CDR1 SQVTM, CDR2 ANQGSEA. The CDR3 covers 15 residues. CDR3 protein: CSVGARQGAINEQFF. The CDR3 coding sequence is TGCAGCGTTGGGGCCAGACAGGGGGCAATCAATGAGCAGTTCTTC.

This clone has a handful of counts. V is TRBV27 and J is TRBJ2-2, with a possible D match to TRBD2 (7 bases). The germline V gene has CDR1 MNHEY and CDR2 SMNVEV (reference sequence). Deletions cut 6 bases from V and 2 bases from J, with 16 bases between. This CDR3 has 16 amino acids. The CDR3 reads CASRGGGRVNTGELFF. The CDR3 DNA sequence: TGTGCCAGCAGGGGAGGGGGGAGGGTAAACACCGGGGAGCTGTTTTTT.

CDR3 amino acids: CASSLGGKGQPQHF. Here the CDR3 DNA reads TGTGCCAGCAGCCTCGGGGGAAAAGGTCAGCCCCAGCATTTT. This chain uses TRBV28 with TRBJ1-5; D is possibly TRBD1 (5 bases). This CDR3 spans 14 amino acids. Trimming removed 6 bases from V and 6 bases from J, with 15 bases in between. CDR1 is MDHEN and CDR2 is SYDVKM in the germline V gene.

The chain employs TRBV15 and TRBJ1-2; TRBD1 agrees at 9 bases. V shed 3 bases, J shed 8 bases, and the junction held 7 bases outside the gene matches. Germline CDR1 LNHNV, CDR2 YYDKDF (reference sequence). The CDR3 is 14 residues long. As DNA, the CDR3 is TGTGCCACCAGCAGGCCGGGACAGGGTAGGGGCTACACCTTC. It specifies CATSRPGQGRGYTF.

This clone was counted a single time. A read error may produce the germline difference seen at one junction end. The chain recombines TRBV4-3 with TRBJ2-2; 7 nucleotides line up with TRBD2. Per the germline V gene, CDR1 is LGHNA and CDR2 is YSLEER. CDR3 size: 15 residues. CDR3 DNA: TGCGCCAGCAGCCAAGATGGGACTAAATCCGGGGGGCTGTTTTTT. This encodes CASSQDGTKSGGLFF.

The chain has TRBV6-5 and TRBJ1-4, with TRBD1 identical over 7 bases. V dropped 2 bases and J dropped 7; count of bases not matched to a gene: 7. The CDR3 sequence is 15 residues long. From germline, CDR1 is MNHEY and CDR2 SVGAGI. The CDR3 DNA reads as TGTGCCAGCAGTTACGGTACGGCAGGGGGTGAAAAACTGTTTTTT. It specifies CASSYGTAGGEKLFF.

The chain combines TRBV18 with TRBJ2-7; D gene uncertain. This CDR3 has 14 amino acids. Deletions cut 3 bases from V and 0 bases from J, with 9 bases between. Germline CDR1 KGHSH, CDR2 LQKENI. The CDR3 DNA reads as TGTGCCAGCTCACCCGGAGTCTCCTCCTACGAGCAGTACTTC. It specifies CASSPGVSSYEQYF.

The rearrangement joins TRBV2 to TRBJ1-4, with 9 bases fitting TRBD1. Germline trimming cut 6 bases from V and 7 bases from J; bases unmatched to any gene: 6. In germline, CDR1 is SNHLY, CDR2 FYNNEI. The CDR3 totals 14 residues. The CDR3 protein is CASRVQGATEKLFF. The CDR3 nucleotides are TGTGCCAGCAGAGTACAGGGGGCGACTGAAAAACTGTTTTTT.

The genes are TRBV15 and TRBJ2-4; TRBD1 is a possible D gene (6 bases). Trimming pared 1 base from V and 7 bases from J, leaving 11 bases between. The CDR3 has 14 amino acids. The germline V gene has CDR1 LNHNV and CDR2 YYDKDF (reference sequence). The CDR3 sequence: CATSRGPGANIQYF. CDR3 in DNA: TGTGCCACCAGCAGAGGCCCAGGGGCGAACATTCAGTACTTC.

The chain combines TRBV4-1 with TRBJ2-2, with no clear D. Trimming removed 2 bases from V and 3 bases from J, with 7 bases in between. CDR3 length: 14 residues. The V gene's germline CDR1 is MGHRA and CDR2 YSYEKL. The DNA of the CDR3 is TGCGCCAGCAGCCAAAGCCAACACACCGGGGAGCTGTTTTTT. Translating it yields CASSQSQHTGELFF.

Written as DNA, the CDR3 is TGTGCCAGCAGCTTCCCGGGTGGAAACACCATATATTTT. Translated: CASSFPGGNTIYF. The V and J genes are TRBV11-2 and TRBJ1-3; D is uncertain. Trimming left V 3 bases short and J 3 bases short, with 6 bases between. Per germline, CDR1 SGHAT and CDR2 FQNNGV. This CDR3 spans 13 amino acids.

The J gene is TRBJ1-2, the V gene TRBV28; D remains unclear. The CDR3 covers 13 residues. The germline CDR1 and CDR2 sequences are MDHEN and SYDVKM. The V end was cut by 5 bases, the J end by 1 base, with 8 bases between. CDR3: CASSLSFNYGYTF. Here the CDR3 DNA reads TGTGCCAGCAGTCTATCCTTTAACTATGGCTACACCTTC.

The chain uses TRBV29-1 and TRBJ1-4, with unresolved D. This CDR3 has 14 residues. CDR1 and CDR2 from the germline V gene are SQVTM and ANQGSEA. The V gene lost 0 bases and the J gene lost 10 bases, with 15 bases spanning the gap. The CDR3 here is CSVEEAQVLRKLFF. The DNA of the CDR3 is TGCAGCGTTGAAGAGGCCCAGGTTTTGAGAAAACTGTTTTTT.

The rearrangement links TRBV9 to TRBJ1-2; 8 bases match TRBD1. The ends lost 3 bases at V and 1 base at J; junction bases unmatched: 17. Germline-derived CDR1 and CDR2 are SGDLS and YYNGEE. The CDR3 covers 19 residues. In nucleotides, the CDR3 is TGTGCCAGCAGCGCCCGCGAAAGAGGGACAGGCCATAATAACTATGGCTACACCTTC. Translating it yields CASSARERGTGHNNYGYTF.

V and J are TRBV11-2 and TRBJ1-5; 7 bases match TRBD1. CDR3 length equals 15 residues. V was clipped by 5 bases and J by 9 bases; unmatched bases: 13. Germline CDR1 reads SGHAT; CDR2 reads FQNNGV. CDR3 amino acids: CASSAAGQGGRPQHF. For the CDR3, the DNA is TGTGCCAGCAGCGCCGCCGGCCAGGGGGGCAGGCCCCAGCATTTT. The full variable domain, rest sourced from reference TRBV11-2 and TRBJ1-5, is EAGVAQSPRYKIIEKRQSVAFWCNPISGHATLYWYQQILGQGPKLLIQFQNNGVVDDSQLPKDRFSAERLKGVDSTLKIQPAKLEDSAVYLCASSAAGQGGRPQHFGDGTRLSIL.

This chain joins TRBV4-3 and TRBJ1-2; D gene uncertain. V shed 0 bases and J shed 4 bases, with 15 bases lying between them. CDR1 is LGHNA, CDR2 YSLEER, per germline. The length of the CDR3 is 16 residues. In nucleotides, the CDR3 is TGCGCCAGCAGCCAAGATCATACCCAATACGGCTATGGCTACACCTTC. Its translation is CASSQDHTQYGYGYTF.

The J gene is TRBJ1-1, the V gene TRBV15, with a tentative D call TRBD1 (6 bases). Germline CDR1 and CDR2: LNHNV and YYDKDF (reference sequence). The V gene lost 3 bases and the J gene lost 10 bases, with 9 bases spanning the gap. CDR3 length: 11 amino acids. CDR3 coding DNA: TGTGCCACCAGCAGTGAAGGGGGAGCTTTCTTT. This translates into CATSSEGGAFF.

This clone was seen many times. This chain connects TRBV18 to TRBJ1-2; D may be TRBD1 (6 bases). CDR1 KGHSH and CDR2 LQKENI come from the germline V gene. Trimming pared 6 bases from V and 4 bases from J, leaving 9 bases between. This CDR3 comprises 12 residues. CDR3 amino acids: CASSPDSYGYTF. The CDR3 DNA reads as TGTGCCAGCTCCCCGGACAGCTATGGCTACACCTTC.

The chain carries TRBV4-2 and TRBJ2-1, with TRBD2 as a possible D gene (5 bases). The germline V gene encodes CDR1 LGHNA and CDR2 YNFKEQ. The CDR3 sequence is 16 residues long. Trimming took 0 bases from V and 4 from J, leaving 13 bases between them. CDR3 protein: CASSQEGGNGYNEQFF. CDR3 coding DNA: TGTGCCAGCAGCCAAGAAGGAGGTAACGGGTACAATGAGCAGTTCTTC.

This chain connects TRBV5-1 to TRBJ1-2, with D possibly being TRBD1 (6 bases). This CDR3 contains 14 residues. V was shortened by 3 bases and J by 7 bases, with 16 bases between the two germline ends. The germline CDR1 and CDR2 sequences are SGHRS and YFSETQ. This CDR3 reads CASSSGGGESGYTF. CDR3 coding DNA: TGCGCCAGCAGCTCGGGGGGGGGCGAGAGTGGCTACACCTTC.

The chain has TRBV5-1 and TRBJ1-1; the D gene is possibly TRBD1 (6 bases). This CDR3 spans 13 amino acids. V lost 7 bases, J lost 7 bases, and 17 bases lay in between. Germline-derived CDR1 and CDR2 are SGHRS and YFSETQ. CDR3 DNA sequence: TGCGCCAGCGATCAGGGGAAGGGGTTTGAAGCTTTCTTT. Its protein product is CASDQGKGFEAFF.

V gene TRBV28 combines with J gene TRBJ2-7; D might be TRBD1 (6 bases). This CDR3 is 11 amino acids long. The germline V and J ends were trimmed by 7 bases and 6 bases, with 10 bases remaining between them. In germline, CDR1 is MDHEN, CDR2 SYDVKM. In DNA, the CDR3 is TGTGCCAGCAAGGACAGCCGCGAGCAGTACTTC. Amino acids: CASKDSREQYF.

Sample share makes this clone medium-sized (0.01 to 0.1%). The rearrangement uses TRBV2 and TRBJ2-3, with TRBD2 identical over 8 bases. The length of the CDR3 is 14 residues. Germline values: CDR1 SNHLY, CDR2 FYNNEI. V gave up 8 bases and J gave up 3 bases; unmatched junction bases: 7. The CDR3 sequence is CASSSGGPTDTQYF. The DNA for the CDR3 is TGTGCCAGCTCGAGCGGGGGTCCAACAGATACGCAGTATTTT.

The rearrangement uses TRBV5-1 and TRBJ2-3; 8 bases fit TRBD1. The CDR3 is 14 amino acids. Per the germline V gene, CDR1 is SGHRS and CDR2 is YFSETQ. The trim removed 0 bases at V and 7 bases at J, leaving 4 bases unmatched. CDR3 region: CASSLEQGENTQYF. The CDR3 nucleotides read TGCGCCAGCAGCTTGGAACAGGGGGAAAATACGCAGTATTTT.